This T cell receptor beta chain was identified in a study of early T cells in non-severe SARS-CoV-2 infection. Turning to the study itself: Unsorted whole-blood RNA was sequenced in bulk, leaving chains unpaired. Study-wide findings and caveats: VDJdb matching favored anti-spike CD8 responses, missing private and CD4 specificities.

This CDR3 has 15 residues. V was trimmed by 7 bases and J by 7 bases, leaving 22 bases between them. Germline V gives CDR1 SGHTA, CDR2 FQGNSA. This clonotype was observed at least ten times. Its antigen remains unknown. Unique molecular identifiers were added to individual cDNA molecules. TCRdb reanalysed the 5' RACE reads using MiXCR and keeps one entry per CDR3 protein. The table lists some 30,000 distinct CDR3 sequences, around 6.6% of them singletons. The sample taken for sequencing was whole blood. The chain links TRBV7-2 to TRBJ1-1; possibly TRBD1 for D (5 bases). The sequence came from an adult who was a healthcare worker with PCR-confirmed SARS-CoV-2 infection or an uninfected control (not recorded which). The CDR3 sequence is CASNDDRDVVGEAFF. The CDR3 DNA follows: TGTGCCAGCAACGACGACCGGGACGTAGTGGGTGAAGCTTTCTTT.